This T cell receptor (beta chain) was identified during a study of blood T cells in healthy people across ages. This clonotype was counted a few times. Donation came from healthy Caucasian individuals in Russia who were aged about 6 to 90. The amount of total RNA extracted per sample was at least 5.5 micrograms. A second PCR of roughly 7 to 11 cycles used a sample-barcoded 5' primer and a J-beta primer mix. One entry per CDR3 protein results from TCRdb running MiXCR on the 5' RACE reads. The sample holds fewer than 2,000,000 distinct CDR3 sequences, 35% to 50% seen once. The V end lost 2 bases, the J end lost 2 bases, and 12 bases lay between the germline ends. The CDR3 spans 15 residues. Germline CDR1 SGHTA, CDR2 FQGNSA.

Sample: blood. The rearrangement joins TRBV7-2 to TRBJ1-2, with D possibly matching TRBD1 (6 bases). This clonotype was sampled from a human donor in good health. The DNA for the CDR3 is TGTGCCAGCAGCTTATCGTGGGACATCAACTATGGCTACACCTTC. Amino acids: CASSLSWDINYGYTF.